A single sample gave rise to the 31 T cell receptor beta chains below, sequenced in a study of beta chain features in type 1 diabetes. The antigens these receptors bind are not known. Regarding the study as a whole: Moderate but significant shortening of TCRB CDR3s was recorded in all four CD4+ subsets from Type 1 diabetes patients.

All of the isolated RNA was reverse transcribed, so expressed TCRB transcripts were sequenced. Clones were read by immunoSEQ multiplex PCR, and TCRdb kept only the in-frame ones, dropping some. The data hold 40,000 to 50,000 clones, with about 66% observed a single time. Sequenced sample: Tregs from blood. Every receptor here comes from a man younger than 45 with type 1 diabetes. Some clones in this sample may be carry-over from other donors' samples.

The CDR3 region has the DNA TGTGCCAGCAGCCGCACACTAGCGGGGGGGCCCGAGCAGTACTTC. Translated: CASSRTLAGGPEQYF. V usage is TRBV14 and J usage is TRBJ2-7; 13 nucleotides agree with TRBD2. Germline CDR1 is SGHDN and CDR2 is FVKESK. V shed 4 bases, J shed 6 bases, and the junction held 6 bases outside the gene matches. This CDR3 has 15 amino acids. Filled out from reference TRBV14 and TRBJ2-7, the complete variable domain reads EAGVTQFPSHSVIEKGQTVTLRCDPISGHDNLYWYRRVMGKEIKFLLHFVKESKQDESGMPNNRFLAERTGGTYSTLKVQPAELEDSGVYFCASSRTLAGGPEQYFGPGTRLTVT.

The chain has TRBV12-5 and TRBJ2-1; no reliable D call. Trimming removed 2 bases at V and 0 bases at J, with 11 bases between. The CDR3 covers 16 residues. Germline V lookup: CDR1 LGHNT, CDR2 FRNRAP. The CDR3 DNA reads as TGTGCTAGTGGTTTGCCCCTCGCGAGCTCCTACAATGAGCAGTTCTTC. Protein: CASGLPLASSYNEQFF.

The chain is built from TRBV28 and TRBJ2-5; TRBD2 is a possible D gene (7 bases). Germline-derived CDR1 and CDR2 are MDHEN and SYDVKM. V gave up 6 bases and J gave up 5 bases, with 13 bases separating them. This CDR3 has 13 residues. CDR3 region: CASSPGGRETQYF. CDR3 coding DNA: TGTGCCAGCAGCCCCGGGGGGCGGGAGACCCAGTACTTC. Complete variable domain (other parts from reference TRBV28 and TRBJ2-5): DVKVTQSSRYLVKRTGEKVFLECVQDMDHENMFWYRQDPGLGLRLIYFSYDVKMKEKGDIPEGYSVSREKKERFSLILESASTNQTSMYLCASSPGGRETQYFGPGTRLLVL.

The chain joins TRBV5-4 to TRBJ2-3; 7 bases agree with TRBD2. The length of the CDR3 is 15 residues. Germline assignment: CDR1 SGHNT and CDR2 YYREEE (reference sequence). Trimming cost V 2 bases and J 0 bases; bases outside gene matches: 3. CDR3: CASSLSGASTDTQYF. In nucleotides, the CDR3 is TGTGCCAGCAGCTTAAGCGGGGCTAGCACAGATACGCAGTATTTT. The entire variable domain, with the rest obtained from reference TRBV5-4 and TRBJ2-3, is as follows: ETGVTQSPTHLIKTRGQQVTLRCSSQSGHNTVSWYQQALGQGPQFIFQYYREEENGRGNFPPRFSGLQFPNYSSELNVNALELDDSALYLCASSLSGASTDTQYFGPGTRLTVL.

This clone was seen only a few times. The J gene is TRBJ2-7, the V gene TRBV14; TRBD1 matches 8 bases. The germline gives CDR1 SGHDN, CDR2 FVKESK. Trimming took 1 base from V and 5 from J; bases not matched to a gene: 7. The CDR3 is made up of 15 amino acids. The CDR3 coding sequence is TGTGCCAGCAGCCAAGCAGGACAGGGTCGAAACGAGCAGTACTTC. Protein product: CASSQAGQGRNEQYF.

This clone was recorded a few times. This chain's CDR3 is CASSEGSGWATEAFF. CDR3 DNA sequence: TGTGCCAGCAGTGAAGGCTCAGGGTGGGCTACTGAAGCTTTCTTT. This chain uses TRBV6-1 with TRBJ1-1; D is possibly TRBD1 (5 bases). This CDR3 is built from 15 residues. Germline V gene sequence: CDR1 MNHNS, CDR2 SASEGT. Between the trimmed V and J ends, which lost 1 base and 5 bases, there was a span of 14 bases.

This clone was seen a single time. This chain joins TRBV6-5 and TRBJ1-5; D is perhaps TRBD1 (5 bases). CDR3 size: 15 residues. Germline V gives CDR1 MNHEY, CDR2 SVGAGI. V was cut by 5 bases and J by 2 bases, with 13 bases left in between. DNA for the CDR3: TGTGCCAGCAGTCCGGGGGGTATGGGCAATCAGCCCCAGCATTTT. Translation: CASSPGGMGNQPQHF.

This chain uses TRBV29-1 with TRBJ2-6; D remains ambiguous. This CDR3 has 15 amino acids. Germline V lookup: CDR1 SQVTM, CDR2 ANQGSEA. V was pared by 5 bases and J by 5 bases, with 16 bases between. In DNA, the CDR3 is TGCAGCGTTCATGTCATACAAAGTCGGGCCAACGTCCTGACTTTC. Encoded protein: CSVHVIQSRANVLTF.

The chain carries TRBV18 and TRBJ2-3; D gene ambiguous. The V end lost 2 bases, the J end lost 3 bases, and 3 bases lay between the germline ends. CDR3 length equals 12 residues. Looked up from germline, CDR1 is KGHSH and CDR2 is LQKENI. The CDR3 reads CASSPVTDTQYF. CDR3 sequence (DNA): TGTGCCAGCTCACCAGTAACAGATACGCAGTATTTT.

This clone came up a few times. The chain carries TRBV28 and TRBJ2-7; TRBD1 agrees at 7 bases. The CDR3 consists of 12 residues. The V and J ends lost 4 bases and 8 bases, in that order; junction bases with no gene match: 5. CDR1 and CDR2 (germline): MDHEN, SYDVKM. The CDR3 nucleotides read TGTGCCAGCAGTTCGACAGGGCTACAGCAGTACTTC. This translates into CASSSTGLQQYF.

This chain links TRBV29-1 with TRBJ2-7; maybe TRBD1 (5 bases). The ends were cut back, 8 bases at V and 0 bases at J, with 17 bases in the middle. The V gene's germline CDR1 is SQVTM and CDR2 ANQGSEA. The CDR3 loop spans 14 amino acids. The CDR3 is CSYSQGTNSYEQYF. CDR3 nucleotides: TGCAGCTACAGCCAGGGCACCAACTCCTACGAGCAGTACTTC.

In its sample, this clone was seen a few times. The chain couples TRBV6-6 to TRBJ1-5; TRBD1 agrees at 9 bases. Losses at the gene ends were 6 bases for V and 1 base for J; bases not matched to a gene: 4. Germline CDR1 reads MNHNY; CDR2 reads SVGAGI (reference sequence). The CDR3 has 15 residues. The CDR3 region is CASRPGQGSNQPQHF. Here the CDR3 DNA reads TGTGCCAGCAGGCCAGGACAGGGGAGCAATCAGCCCCAGCATTTT.

The chain links TRBV18 to TRBJ1-2; the match to TRBD1 covers 7 bases. CDR3 length: 14 residues. The trim removed 4 bases at V and 0 bases at J, leaving 2 bases unmatched. The V gene's germline CDR1 is KGHSH and CDR2 LQKENI. CDR3 protein: CASSRGTANYGYTF. CDR3 DNA sequence: TGTGCCAGCTCACGAGGGACAGCTAACTATGGCTACACCTTC.

V and J are TRBV6-6 and TRBJ1-1; maybe TRBD1 (5 bases). The ends were cut back, 7 bases at V and 0 bases at J, with 15 bases in the middle. Germline values: CDR1 MNHNY, CDR2 SVGAGI (reference sequence). This CDR3 spans 15 amino acids. As DNA, the CDR3 is TGTGCCAGCACCGACCCAGGGCAGGTGAACACTGAAGCTTTCTTT. Protein product: CASTDPGQVNTEAFF.

Of note for this clone: The junction and the germline gene differ at one end; a read error may be behind it. The chain uses TRBV7-9 and TRBJ2-1; the match to TRBD2 covers 9 bases. The germline gives CDR1 SEHNR, CDR2 FQNEAQ (reference sequence). The CDR3 extends over 16 amino acids. The CDR3 coding sequence is TGTGCCAGCAGCTTAGCAGCGGGGGGAAAGTACAATGAGCAGCTCTTC. Translated: CASSLAAGGKYNEQLF.

The chain joins TRBV27 to TRBJ2-7; 7 positions match TRBD1. The CDR3 runs to 15 residues. Germline assignment: CDR1 MNHEY and CDR2 SMNVEV (reference sequence). The ends lost 5 bases at V and 4 bases at J; junction bases unmatched: 11. This chain's CDR3 is CASSKRGQRAYEQYF. CDR3 DNA sequence: TGTGCCAGCAGTAAAAGGGGACAGCGAGCGTACGAGCAGTACTTC.

This clone has more than one count but fewer than ten. V is TRBV29-1 and J is TRBJ2-2, with a weak D call TRBD1 (5 bases). The CDR3 has 13 residues. V dropped 7 bases and J dropped 0 bases, with 9 bases sitting between them. Germline-derived CDR1 and CDR2 are SQVTM and ANQGSEA. The CDR3 here is CSAGHTNTGELFF. The CDR3 DNA is TGCAGCGCCGGACACACGAACACCGGGGAGCTGTTTTTT.

This chain links TRBV28 with TRBJ2-5; D unclear. Trimming cost V 4 bases and J 5 bases, with 5 bases left between them. The V gene's germline CDR1 is MDHEN and CDR2 SYDVKM. The CDR3 runs 11 residues. The CDR3 region has the DNA TGTGCCAGCAGTTCACAGGAGACCCAGTACTTC. This sequence encodes CASSSQETQYF.

This clone was detected only once. The chain employs TRBV27 and TRBJ2-6, with D tentatively TRBD2 (7 bases). CDR3 length equals 16 residues. The germline gives CDR1 MNHEY, CDR2 SMNVEV (reference sequence). With 8 bases removed from V and 0 bases from J, the gap between germline ends came to 14 bases. In DNA, the CDR3 is TGTGCCAGCGGGGGAGGGGGGATCTCTGGGGCCAACGTCCTGACTTTC. Residues: CASGGGGISGANVLTF.

V usage is TRBV7-2 and J usage is TRBJ2-5, with 7 positions matching TRBD2. Trimming at V came to 5 bases and at J to 5 bases, leaving 11 bases not matched to a gene. This CDR3 has 15 residues. The germline CDR1 and CDR2 sequences are SGHTA and FQGNSA. The CDR3 protein is CASSPDPPGGETQYF. As DNA, the CDR3 is TGTGCCAGCAGCCCCGACCCCCCCGGGGGGGAGACCCAGTACTTC.

The chain uses TRBV4-2 and TRBJ1-5; a possible D gene is TRBD1 (5 bases). The germline V gene encodes CDR1 LGHNA and CDR2 YNFKEQ. The CDR3 extends over 15 amino acids. Trimming took off 0 bases at V and 7 bases at J, with 13 bases between the two ends. The CDR3 sequence: CASSQEWTSWQPQHF. The CDR3 DNA follows: TGTGCCAGCAGCCAAGAATGGACAAGTTGGCAGCCCCAGCATTTT.

The genes are TRBV27 and TRBJ2-7; D is uncertain. The CDR3 has 14 amino acids. The germline V gene encodes CDR1 MNHEY and CDR2 SMNVEV (reference sequence). V was trimmed by 8 bases and J by 3 bases, leaving 17 bases between them. The DNA for the CDR3 is TGTGCCAGCTCATGGGTGGCGGTGGTCTACGAGCAGTACTTC. It is translated as CASSWVAVVYEQYF.

V and J are TRBV2 and TRBJ1-5; the match to TRBD1 covers 9 bases. V shed 6 bases, J shed 4 bases, and the junction held 4 bases outside the gene matches. From germline, CDR1 is SNHLY and CDR2 FYNNEI. The CDR3 is 14 amino acids. CDR3 nucleotide sequence: TGTGCCAGCAGACGGGACAGGGATAATCAGCCCCAGCATTTT. The encoded protein is CASRRDRDNQPQHF.

The genes are TRBV5-6 and TRBJ1-2; 7 nucleotides agree with TRBD1. Germline V lookup: CDR1 SGHDT, CDR2 YYEEEE. J gave up 8 bases and V 1 base, and 14 bases lay outside the gene matches. CDR3 size: 16 residues. CDR3 sequence (DNA): TGTGCCAGCAGCTTGCGGACAGGAGCCTTTGTCGCCGGCTACACCTTC. As protein: CASSLRTGAFVAGYTF.

The V and J genes are TRBV7-9 and TRBJ2-1; D is possibly TRBD2 (6 bases). The CDR3 loop spans 14 amino acids. Germline CDR1 reads SEHNR; CDR2 reads FQNEAQ (reference sequence). Trimming took off 3 bases at V and 5 bases at J, with 11 bases between the two ends. CDR3 DNA sequence: TGTGCCAGCAGCTTGGCTAGCGCTAACAATGAGCAGTTCTTC. Its protein is CASSLASANNEQFF.

The V and J genes are TRBV6-5 and TRBJ1-2, with D perhaps matching TRBD1 (5 bases). The CDR3 has 16 amino acids. Per germline, CDR1 MNHEY and CDR2 SVGAGI. V was cut by 2 bases and J by 6 bases, with 19 bases left in between. This chain's CDR3 is CASSYSRSRGGDGYTF. The CDR3 coding sequence is TGTGCCAGCAGTTACAGCCGGAGTAGGGGAGGGGATGGCTACACCTTC.

This clone was seen a handful of times. J is TRBJ2-2 and V is TRBV2; 7 bases match TRBD2. The germline V gene has CDR1 SNHLY and CDR2 FYNNEI. The junction had 6 bases not matched to a gene; V was cut back by 9 bases and J by 2 bases. This CDR3 region has 14 residues. CDR3 region: CARTTSNNTGELFF. DNA of the CDR3: TGTGCCAGAACGACTAGCAATAACACCGGGGAGCTGTTTTTT. Full variable domain (rest looked up from reference TRBV2 and TRBJ2-2): EPEVTQTPSHQVTQMGQEVILRCVPISNHLYFYWYRQILGQKVEFLVSFYNNEISEKSEIFDDQFSVERPDGSNFTLKIRSTKLEDSAMYFCARTTSNNTGELFFGEGSRLTVL.

There are a few counts of this clone. V usage is TRBV5-1 and J usage is TRBJ2-2; 8 bases map to TRBD1. The length of the CDR3 is 15 residues. With V trimmed by 3 bases and J by 5 bases, 6 bases remained unmatched. Germline values: CDR1 SGHRS, CDR2 YFSETQ. Written as DNA, the CDR3 is TGCGCCAGCAGCTCAGGGGGCGGTTGGACCGGGGAGCTGTTTTTT. Translation gives CASSSGGGWTGELFF.

The chain employs TRBV5-4 and TRBJ1-2, with D unclear. Germline loops: CDR1 SGHNT, CDR2 YYREEE (reference sequence). CDR3 length equals 14 residues. The V end lost 3 bases, the J end lost 4 bases, and 13 bases lay between the germline ends. The CDR3 DNA reads TGTGCCAGCAGCTCAGGACGGGGTGGCTATGGCTACACCTTC. Amino acid sequence: CASSSGRGGYGYTF.

V gene TRBV19 combines with J gene TRBJ2-4; TRBD1 might be the D (6 bases). Germline-derived CDR1 and CDR2 are LNHDA and SQIVND (reference sequence). With 7 bases removed from V and 7 bases from J, the gap between germline ends came to 17 bases. This CDR3 is 14 amino acids long. The CDR3 nucleotides read TGTGCCAGTACGCAGGGGATACTTAAGAACATTCAGTACTTC. It codes for CASTQGILKNIQYF.

In this sample, this clone turned up once. The CDR3 DNA is TGTGCCAGCAGCCGTGGGACAGGAACATCTAGCACAGATACGCAGTATTTT. Amino acid sequence: CASSRGTGTSSTDTQYF. This chain joins TRBV7-9 and TRBJ2-3, with 8 bases aligning to TRBD1. The CDR3 covers 17 residues. Germline trimming cut 5 bases from V and 0 bases from J; bases unmatched to any gene: 10. CDR1 SEHNR and CDR2 FQNEAQ come from the germline V gene (reference sequence).